This TCR beta chain stems from a study of shared T cell receptors in the human thymus. This CDR3 is built from 13 residues. The V end lost 2 bases, the J end lost 2 bases, and 6 bases lay between the germline ends. Germline V gene lookup returns CDR1 LNHNV and CDR2 YYDKDF (reference sequence). Sequencing was performed with immunoSEQ multiplex PCR; in TCRdb, only in-frame clones are kept and a portion is missing. The sample has 500,000 to 550,000 clones; 78% are singletons. The same sample was also used in a study of human thymus T cells. According to that study: Corrective heart surgery yielded resections, and these provided the thymus tissue. Both thymic and peripheral blood repertoires showed apparently biased V and J usage. Related research described strongly overlapping thymic repertoires in unrelated people.

The rearrangement joins TRBV15 to TRBJ2-5; D not certain. The sequencing input was thymocytes. This receptor was taken from a boy under two years old with a congenital heart defect. The CDR3 DNA follows: TGTGCCACCAGCAGAACAGAACAAGAGACCCAGTACTTC. It is translated as CATSRTEQETQYF. The full variable domain, rest sourced from reference TRBV15 and TRBJ2-5, is DAMVIQNPRYQVTQFGKPVTLSCSQTLNHNVMYWYQQKSSQAPKLLFHYYDKDFNNEADTPDNFQSRRPNTSFCFLDIRSPGLGDTAMYLCATSRTEQETQYFGPGTRLLVL.